This note documents a single TCR beta chain sequence. Antigen unknown. This sample was included in a study of persistence of HIV-infected CD4 T cells. This nonspecific control used anti-CD3/anti-CD28 bead stimulation of CD4+ T cells. Responding CD4+ T cells were sorted by upregulation of both CD40 ligand and CD69. This was the immunoSEQ version 4 assay in survey mode. The repertoire was sequenced with immunoSEQ multiplex PCR; TCRdb's copy has only in-frame clones and lacks some. The sample shows tens of thousands of clones, about nine tenths of them seen only once. Germline V gives CDR1 LGHDT, CDR2 YNNKEL (reference sequence). CDR3 length equals 15 residues. Between the trimmed V and J ends, which lost 4 bases and 6 bases, there was a span of 17 bases.

This TCR was recovered from an adult man with HIV who was CMV-seropositive. V and J are TRBV3-1 (or the pseudogene TRBV3-2) and TRBJ2-3; the D gene could be TRBD1 or TRBD2 (5 bases each). Sequenced material: CD4+ T cells sorted from PBMCs after approximately 19-hour stimulation, taken from a patient who received antiretroviral therapy. This CDR3 is CASSPSGTKRDTQYF. CDR3 DNA sequence: TGTGCCAGCAGCCCGTCGGGGACCAAGAGGGATACGCAGTATTTT.